Listed below are T cell receptor beta chains from one sample, sequenced in a study of Graves' ophthalmopathy and Graves' hyperthyroidism. MiXCR, applied by TCRdb to the multiplex PCR reads, yields one record per CDR3 protein. The sample holds around 660,000 distinct CDR3 sequences; over 40% are singletons and the top ten take roughly 3.5%. The sample consisted of peripheral blood. These TCRs come from an adult man with Graves' ophthalmopathy. Each CDR3 is given with its conserved first and last residue. The D gene is left open where the match is weak. Clone size is given for some rows only: seen once, a few or many times, or a class if the clone is expanded.

clone size,V gene,J gene,D gene,CDR3 DNA,CDR3 protein
NA,TRBV25-1,TRBJ1-2,NA,TGTGCCAGCAGTTCACCCGGGGTATATGGCTACACCTTC,CASSSPGVYGYTF
few,TRBV2,TRBJ1-1,TRBD1,TGTGCCAGCAGTCAAACCACCGGGACAGGGACCACTGAAGCTTTCTTT,CASSQTTGTGTTEAFF
many,TRBV5-6,TRBJ1-1,NA,TGTGCCAGCAGCTTTTACGGGGAAGTCACTGAAGCTTTCTTT,CASSFYGEVTEAFF
many,TRBV24-1,TRBJ2-5,NA,TGTGCCACCAGTGACGGTGACAGGTCGGATGGGGAGACCCAGTACTTC,CATSDGDRSDGETQYF
NA,TRBV15,TRBJ2-6,TRBD1,TGTGCCACCAGCAGATCCCGGACAGGGGCTGGGGCCAACGTCCTGACTTTC,CATSRSRTGAGANVLTF
NA,TRBV2,TRBJ2-1,TRBD2,TGTGCCAGCCAACTCGGACTAGCGGACAATGAGCAGTTCTTC,CASQLGLADNEQFF
few,TRBV2,TRBJ2-7,TRBD1,TGTGCCAGCAGCATAGGGACAGCCGGTTACGAGCAGTACTTC,CASSIGTAGYEQYF
NA,TRBV24-1,TRBJ1-2,NA,TGTGCCAGCAGTGTGTTGGCGGCAATGGGGAACTATGGCTACACCTTC,CASSVLAAMGNYGYTF
few,TRBV24-1,TRBJ2-2,NA,TGTGCCACCAGTGACATCGAAAGTTCAACCGGGGAGCTGTTTTTT,CATSDIESSTGELFF
many,TRBV10-3,TRBJ1-5,NA,TGTGCCATCAGTACGCTGAATAGCAATCAGCCCCAGCATTTT,CAISTLNSNQPQHF
NA,TRBV10-3,TRBJ1-4,NA,TGTGCCATCAGTACAAACAGGGAGAATGAAAAACTGTTTTTT,CAISTNRENEKLFF
NA,TRBV7-8,TRBJ2-5,TRBD2,TGTGCCAGCAGCGGATTGGGTTGGGAGGGCCAGTACTTC,CASSGLGWEGQYF
many,TRBV7-9,TRBJ1-2,NA,TGTGCCAGCAGACCTACAGGGTCAGACTATGGCTACACCTTC,CASRPTGSDYGYTF
NA,TRBV7-3,TRBJ2-4,NA,TGTGCCAGCAGCCCGTCCCGGAACTGCTCCAACGGGGACATTCAGTACTTC,CASSPSRNCSNGDIQYF
NA,TRBV19,TRBJ1-4,TRBD1,TGTGCCAGCCCTCCGGACAGGTGGGGGGCAACTAATGAAAAACTGTTTTTT,CASPPDRWGATNEKLFF
NA,TRBV12-3/TRBV12-4,TRBJ1-4,NA,TGTGCCAGCAGCCATGGAGGGACAAATGAAAAACTGTTTTTT,CASSHGGTNEKLFF
many,TRBV5-1,TRBJ2-5,NA,TGCGCCAGCAGCACAGACGCCAACCAAGAGACCCAGTACTTC,CASSTDANQETQYF
few,TRBV2,TRBJ2-2,NA,TGTGCCAGCTCCCTGGGCGACAGCCCTCACGGGGAGCTGTTTTTT,CASSLGDSPHGELFF
NA,TRBV2,TRBJ2-7,NA,TGTGCCAGCTCACCAATCGGGAGAACCTACGAGCAGTACTTC,CASSPIGRTYEQYF
many,TRBV6-5,TRBJ1-2,NA,TGTGCCAGCACCAGAGACAGGTCTGGCTACACCTTC,CASTRDRSGYTF